This TCR beta chain was documented in a study of OX40 agonist ivuxolimab in advanced cancers. At the level of the study: As their treatment, patients were administered ivuxolimab, an agonistic anti-OX40 (CD134) antibody. Dose-escalation subjects each had hepatocellular carcinoma, melanoma, renal cell or head and neck cancer. Three patients got partial responses; one had hepatocellular carcinoma and two had cutaneous melanoma. The study's findings and limits: Certain nonresponders likewise exhibited a low normalized T-cell clonal expansion.

Note on this clone: The antigen is undetermined.

The table came from immunoSEQ multiplex PCR; TCRdb's copy has only in-frame clones and leaves some out. The sample contains roughly 86,000 clones, 90% of which appear only once. The CDR3 contains 15 residues. Germline V gene lookup returns CDR1 SNHLY and CDR2 FYNNEI. J lost 5 bases, V lost 4 bases, and 8 bases had no gene match. The chain links TRBV2 to TRBJ2-1; 7 bases are a match to TRBD2. The sequence came from an adult with an advanced solid tumor such as melanoma, head and neck, liver or kidney cancer. The sample in question was CD4+ or CD8+ T cells sorted from blood, obtained in a trial of the OX40 agonist ivuxolimab. The CDR3 DNA reads TGTGCCAGCAGTGCTCTAGCGGTAGGGAACAATGAGCAGTTCTTC. It codes for CASSALAVGNNEQFF.